The next 13 T cell receptor beta chains were all read from a single sample in a study of blood T cells in healthy people across ages. Through a sample-barcoded 5' primer and a J-beta primer mix, a second PCR was run for roughly 7 to 12 cycles. TCRdb analysed the 5' RACE reads with MiXCR anew, one entry per CDR3 protein. Seen here are 2 million or so distinct CDR3 sequences, around half observed once, and the top ten hold around 2.1%. The sequenced material came from blood. The origin of the receptors is a woman in her thirties or forties in good health.

The V and J genes are TRBV5-1 and TRBJ1-2, with a weak D call TRBD1 (5 bases). This CDR3 has 16 residues. Per germline, CDR1 SGHRS and CDR2 YFSETQ. V was shortened by 2 bases and J by 2 bases, with 16 bases between the two germline ends. The CDR3 here is CASSFMGPPSNYGYTF. Written as DNA, the CDR3 is TGCGCCAGCAGCTTCATGGGGCCCCCGTCCAACTATGGCTACACCTTC. Complete variable domain (other parts from reference TRBV5-1 and TRBJ1-2): KAGVTQTPRYLIKTRGQQVTLSCSPISGHRSVSWYQQTPGQGLQFLFEYFSETQRNKGNFPGRFSGRQFSNSRSEMNVSTLELGDSALYLCASSFMGPPSNYGYTFGSGTRLTVV.

CDR3 in amino acids: CASVNRDRQETQYF. In nucleotides, the CDR3 is TGTGCCAGCGTAAACCGGGACAGACAAGAGACCCAGTACTTC. The gene calls are TRBV6-1 and TRBJ2-5; 7 nucleotides match TRBD1. The CDR3 totals 14 residues. Germline assignment: CDR1 MNHNS and CDR2 SASEGT. J was trimmed by 2 bases and V by 8 bases; bases with no gene match: 8.

The chain employs TRBV20-1 and TRBJ2-3; TRBD2 is a possible D gene (5 bases). The CDR3 is 10 residues long. CDR1 is DFQATT and CDR2 is SNEGSKA in the germline V gene (reference sequence). V was pared by 6 bases and J by 8 bases, with 9 bases between. The CDR3 DNA reads as TGCAGTGCGTGGGGAGTTACGCAGTATTTT. Translated: CSAWGVTQYF.

The genes are TRBV4-1 and TRBJ2-3; D gene ambiguous. The ends were cut back, 3 bases at V and 3 bases at J, with 10 bases in the middle. The CDR3 extends over 14 amino acids. Germline loops: CDR1 MGHRA, CDR2 YSYEKL. CDR3 region: CASSHSLGTDTQYF. In nucleotides, the CDR3 is TGCGCCAGCAGCCATTCCCTGGGTACAGATACGCAGTATTTT.

The chain uses TRBV18 and TRBJ2-3; the D is unclear. The CDR3 covers 13 residues. Trimming cost V 5 bases and J 6 bases, with 12 bases left between them. Germline CDR1 reads KGHSH; CDR2 reads LQKENI. In DNA form, the CDR3 reads TGTGCCAGCTCAGGGTGGGCCAGCGATACGCAGTATTTT. This translates into CASSGWASDTQYF.

This rearrangement joins TRBV5-1 to TRBJ2-1, with a weak D call TRBD2 (5 bases). The V and J ends lost 4 bases and 9 bases respectively, with 11 bases between them. This CDR3 is 12 amino acids long. From germline, CDR1 is SGHRS and CDR2 YFSETQ. The CDR3 DNA reads as TGCGCCAGCAGCGAGGAGGAGTTTGAGCAGTTCTTC. This translates into CASSEEEFEQFF.

This chain connects TRBV7-9 to TRBJ1-2, with TRBD1 matching over 12 bases. There are 20 residues in the CDR3. Germline V lookup: CDR1 SEHNR, CDR2 FQNEAQ (reference sequence). The V gene end was trimmed by 4 bases and the J gene end by 1 base; junction bases not matched to a gene: 16. The CDR3 is CASSSSFPGQGARGNYGYTF. The CDR3 nucleotides are TGTGCCAGCAGCTCAAGCTTTCCGGGACAGGGGGCGCGGGGTAACTATGGCTACACCTTC.

The genes are TRBV20-1 and TRBJ2-5; the D gene is possibly TRBD2 (5 bases). TRBJ2-7 matches the DNA end more closely, so the J call is doubtful. This CDR3 spans 13 amino acids. Germline assignment: CDR1 DFQATT and CDR2 SNEGSKA (reference sequence). The CDR3 DNA is TGCAGTGCTTGGGAGCGTATTGGCCACGAGCAGTACTTC. It codes for CSAWERIGHEQYF.

At least ten counts were recorded for this clonotype. CDR3 DNA sequence: TGCGCCAGCAGCTTGGAGGCCTACGGGGCCAACGTCCTGACTTTC. As protein: CASSLEAYGANVLTF. The chain recombines TRBV5-1 with TRBJ2-6; the D is unclear. V dropped 0 bases and J dropped 4 bases, with 8 bases sitting between them. CDR1 is SGHRS, CDR2 YFSETQ, per germline. This CDR3 has 15 amino acids.

The table lists this clonotype with a count of one. Here the CDR3 reads CASFSQGAKNIQYF. The CDR3 nucleotides are TGTGCCAGCTTCTCACAGGGGGCCAAAAACATTCAGTACTTC. This rearrangement joins TRBV28 to TRBJ2-4; TRBD1 matches 7 bases. Germline CDR1 reads MDHEN; CDR2 reads SYDVKM. This CDR3 is built from 14 residues. After removal of 8 bases from V and 1 base from J, the junction contained 5 bases not matched to a gene.

The CDR3 DNA is TGTGCCAGCAGAGAACTAGCGGGGGTTACTTTTGGATTCGAGTTCTTC. Residues: CASRELAGVTFGFEFF. The gene calls are TRBV6-2 or TRBV6-3 and TRBJ2-1; 11 bases fit TRBD2. In germline, CDR1 is MNHEY, CDR2 SVGEGT. CDR3 length: 16 residues. Trimming at V came to 6 bases and at J to 14 bases, leaving 18 bases not matched to a gene.

This clonotype was seen a few times. The chain joins TRBV28 to TRBJ1-4; D not certain. The germline V gene encodes CDR1 MDHEN and CDR2 SYDVKM. There are 13 residues in the CDR3. V was trimmed by 6 bases and J by 5 bases, leaving 10 bases between them. The CDR3 DNA follows: TGTGCCAGCAGCCCTGACGGGAATGAAAAACTGTTTTTT. Translating gives CASSPDGNEKLFF.

The V gene is TRBV12-3 or TRBV12-4, the J gene TRBJ1-1; 9 nucleotides line up with TRBD1. CDR3 length: 14 amino acids. Germline trimming cut 11 bases from V and 1 base from J; bases unmatched to any gene: 8. The CDR3 DNA sequence: TGTGCCCTCACCCGGGGACAGGGGAACACTGAAGCTTTCTTT. Translated: CALTRGQGNTEAFF.